This is a list of T cell receptor beta chains from one sample in a study of blood T cell repertoires in COVID-19. Repertoires were generated with immunoSEQ multiplex PCR, while TCRdb's copy carries only in-frame clones and drops some. The sample carries about 240,000 clones, approximately 80% recorded once. The specimen sequenced was peripheral blood. The receptors were sampled from an elderly woman with acute or convalescent COVID-19. Both conserved end residues are part of each CDR3. Fields, in order: CDR3 length, D gene, clone size, V gene, J gene, CDR3 protein, CDR3 DNA. The D gene is left open where the match is weak. Size values are once, few and many counts, or a class for expanded clones, and some rows have none.

16	NA	NA	TRBV15	TRBJ1-3	CATSALTTGTGNTIYF	TGTGCCACCAGCGCGTTAACCACAGGGACGGGAAACACCATATATTTT
15	TRBD1	NA	TRBV28	TRBJ1-2	CASSPSGGRNYGYTF	TGTGCCAGCAGTCCATCAGGGGGTAGGAACTATGGCTACACCTTC
15	TRBD1	NA	TRBV28	TRBJ1-6	CASSPRTGANSPLHF	TGTGCCAGCAGCCCTAGGACAGGAGCTAATTCACCCCTCCACTTT
13	NA	NA	TRBV7-2	TRBJ2-5	CASSPGMSETQYF	TGTGCCAGCAGCCCCGGGATGTCGGAGACCCAGTACTTC
15	TRBD1	NA	TRBV7-3	TRBJ2-3	CASSSDRGGTDTQYF	TGTGCCAGCAGCTCAGACAGGGGAGGCACAGATACGCAGTATTTT
15	NA	few	TRBV5-6	TRBJ1-6	CASRIGTGVNSPLHF	TGTGCCAGCAGGATCGGTACGGGGGTAAATTCACCCCTCCACTTT
13	TRBD1	few	TRBV29-1	TRBJ2-1	CSVGQGGYNEQFF	TGCAGCGTGGGACAGGGAGGGTACAATGAGCAGTTCTTC
19	TRBD2	NA	TRBV20-1	TRBJ2-1	CSASGELAGIPRSYNEQFF	TGCAGTGCTAGTGGCGAGCTAGCGGGTATTCCCCGCTCCTACAATGAGCAGTTCTTC
14	NA	NA	TRBV6-2/TRBV6-3	TRBJ2-1	CASSYSGLFDEQFF	TGTGCCAGCAGTTACTCGGGCCTCTTCGATGAGCAGTTCTTC
15	NA	NA	TRBV5-1	TRBJ1-4	CASSLGGLQNEKLFF	TGCGCCAGCAGCTTGGGAGGTTTGCAGAATGAAAAACTGTTTTTT
15	NA	NA	TRBV11-2	TRBJ2-3	CASSQGGGSTDTQYF	TGTGCCAGCAGCCAGGGTGGGGGGTCCACAGATACGCAGTATTTT
13	NA	NA	TRBV9	TRBJ2-7	CASNLGGEGEQYF	TGTGCCAGCAACCTAGGGGGGGAGGGCGAGCAGTACTTC
18	TRBD1	once	TRBV24-1	TRBJ2-2	CATSDLPGQGSKNGELFF	TGTGCCACCAGTGATTTACCCGGACAGGGAAGTAAGAACGGGGAGCTGTTTTTT
15	TRBD1	NA	TRBV3-1/TRBV3-2	TRBJ1-6	CASSQKSGGNSPLHF	TGTGCCAGCAGCCAAAAGTCAGGGGGTAATTCACCCCTCCACTTT
17	NA	NA	TRBV18	TRBJ1-2	CASSQGTGTTNNYGYTF	TGTGCCAGCTCACAAGGAACCGGGACAACTAATAACTATGGCTACACCTTC
14	NA	NA	TRBV5-1	TRBJ2-5	CASSLVATGETQYF	TGCGCCAGCAGCTTGGTGGCCACCGGGGAGACCCAGTACTTC
16	TRBD2	NA	TRBV4-1	TRBJ2-3	CASSHRLAGATDTQYF	TGCGCCAGCAGCCACCGACTAGCGGGGGCCACAGATACGCAGTATTTT
17	TRBD2	NA	TRBV18	TRBJ2-3	CASSPRASGAGTDTQYF	TGTGCCAGCTCACCACGGGCTAGCGGGGCTGGCACAGATACGCAGTATTTT
17	TRBD1	many	TRBV5-8	TRBJ1-5	CASSFGTESFGNQPQHF	TGTGCCAGCAGCTTTGGGACAGAGTCATTTGGCAATCAGCCCCAGCATTTT
13	NA	NA	TRBV5-1	TRBJ1-6	CASSLEGNSPLHF	TGCGCCAGCAGCTTGGAGGGGAATTCACCCCTCCACTTT
12	NA	NA	TRBV6-5	TRBJ1-2	CASREGEYGYTF	TGTGCCAGCCGGGAGGGGGAATATGGCTACACCTTC
13	NA	NA	TRBV2	TRBJ1-2	CASTEFPQRGYTF	TGTGCCAGCACTGAATTTCCCCAGCGGGGCTACACCTTC
15	NA	few	TRBV18	TRBJ2-2	CASSPGGRSTGELFF	TGTGCCAGCTCACCAGGGGGCCGAAGCACCGGGGAGCTGTTTTTT
16	TRBD2	NA	TRBV28	TRBJ2-1	CASSGKGTSVYNEQFF	TGTGCCAGCAGTGGGAAAGGGACTAGCGTATACAATGAGCAGTTCTTC
15	TRBD1	NA	TRBV9	TRBJ1-6	CASSAQGGPNSPLHF	TGTGCCAGCAGCGCTCAGGGGGGTCCGAATTCACCCCTCCACTTT
14	TRBD2	NA	TRBV30	TRBJ2-3	CAWTSGFSTDTQYF	TGTGCCTGGACTAGCGGGTTTAGCACAGATACGCAGTATTTT
16	TRBD2	once	TRBV18	TRBJ2-3	CASSPPAGGVTDTQYF	TGTGCCAGCTCACCACCGGCGGGGGGCGTCACAGATACGCAGTATTTT
15	NA	NA	TRBV10-3	TRBJ2-5	CAISPGGEAKETQYF	TGTGCCATCAGCCCCGGGGGTGAGGCAAAAGAGACCCAGTACTTC
14	NA	NA	TRBV9	TRBJ1-1	CASNRGSQSTEAFF	TGTGCCAGCAATCGAGGCAGTCAGAGCACTGAAGCTTTCTTT
16	NA	NA	TRBV2	TRBJ2-6	CASSETGGTGANVLTF	TGTGCCAGCAGTGAAACGGGGGGCACTGGGGCCAACGTCCTGACTTTC
14	TRBD1	NA	TRBV19	TRBJ1-1	CASSFSRGWTEAFF	TGTGCCAGTAGTTTCTCCAGGGGGTGGACTGAAGCTTTCTTT
13	NA	NA	TRBV6-6	TRBJ1-2	CASSYDQDFGYTF	TGTGCCAGCAGTTACGACCAGGACTTCGGCTACACCTTC
19	TRBD2	NA	TRBV27	TRBJ2-2	CASSPRTSGGVSNTGELFF	TGTGCCAGCAGTCCGCGGACTAGCGGGGGGGTATCGAACACCGGGGAGCTGTTTTTT
15	NA	NA	TRBV3-1/TRBV3-2	TRBJ1-4	CASSTARGVNEKLFF	TGTGCCAGCAGCACAGCTCGGGGGGTTAATGAAAAACTGTTTTTT
12	NA	NA	TRBV12-3/TRBV12-4	TRBJ2-7	CASSQTGNEQYF	TGTGCCAGCAGCCAGACAGGAAACGAGCAGTACTTC
14	TRBD2	NA	TRBV11-3	TRBJ2-1	CASSSGGPYNEQFF	TGTGCCAGCTCTAGCGGGGGACCCTACAATGAGCAGTTCTTC
14	NA	NA	TRBV7-6	TRBJ2-7	CASSLARGDSEQYF	TGTGCCAGCAGCTTAGCCCGAGGGGACTCGGAGCAGTACTTC
12	NA	few	TRBV2	TRBJ1-2	CASSENSRGYTF	TGTGCCAGCAGTGAAAACAGTCGTGGCTACACCTTC
15	TRBD1	once	TRBV19	TRBJ1-1	CASSSTDRGGTEAFF	TGTGCCAGTAGTTCAACAGACAGGGGCGGGACTGAAGCTTTCTTT
14	TRBD2	NA	TRBV12-5	TRBJ2-1	CASGPPGLELGQFF	TGTGCTAGTGGGCCTCCGGGACTAGAACTGGGGCAGTTCTTC
17	NA	NA	TRBV27	TRBJ2-2	CASSLSMGQGNTGELFF	TGTGCCAGCAGTTTATCGATGGGGCAGGGGAACACCGGGGAGCTGTTTTTT
15	NA	NA	TRBV6-5	TRBJ1-6	CASSRGEGGNSPLHF	TGTGCCAGCAGTCGGGGGGAGGGTGGTAATTCACCCCTCCACTTT
16	NA	NA	TRBV28	TRBJ2-7	CASSLWEGKGSYEQYF	TGTGCCAGCAGTTTATGGGAGGGAAAGGGATCCTACGAGCAGTACTTC
12	TRBD1	NA	TRBV29-1	TRBJ2-7	CSVRQGAGEQYF	TGCAGCGTCCGCCAGGGGGCTGGCGAGCAGTACTTC
18	NA	NA	TRBV28	TRBJ1-5	CASSFIRAGVIFNQPQHF	TGTGCCAGCAGTTTTATTCGCGCAGGTGTCATCTTCAATCAGCCCCAGCATTTT